Sequencing of this TCR beta chain was carried out in a study of T-cell memory formation after mild COVID-19. As for the study in general: Largely, the TCR clusters proved donor specific. Study-level findings and limits: Cross-reactive memory seemingly joined, as some responding clones were found in pre-infection memory. Confirmation was lacking for SARS-CoV-2 specificity of second-wave clones that peaked on day 37.

Comment on this clonotype: The antigen is unknown.

TCRdb re-derived calls from the 5' RACE reads in MiXCR, one entry per CDR3 protein. The data hold about 360,000 distinct CDR3 sequences, with around 13% observed a single time. The material sequenced was PBMCs or a T cell subset sorted from them (not recorded which). The clonotype originates from a man aged 18 to 29 who had mild COVID-19 (a few samples of this study predate the infection). Cell type and time point are not known.

Written as DNA, the CDR3 is TGCGCCAGCAGCCAAGGACTACCGGTCACAGATACGCAGTATTTT. This encodes CASSQGLPVTDTQYF. The genes are TRBV4-3 and TRBJ2-3; possibly TRBD2 for D (5 bases). Germline CDR1 is LGHNA and CDR2 is YSLEER. This CDR3 is 15 amino acids long. The V end was cut by 1 base, the J end by 2 bases, with 10 bases between.